The clone carrying this T cell receptor beta chain was seen only once. Its matching antigen is unknown. The sample is drawn from a study of CD8 T cells in Susac syndrome. CDR1 is LGHDT, CDR2 YNNKEL, per germline (reference sequence). The CDR3 runs to 14 residues. Between the trimmed V and J ends, which lost 5 bases and 6 bases, there was a span of 16 bases. RNA, at about 0.45 to 1 ug, was reverse transcribed with random hexamers. The method of amplification for TCR beta CDR3 was immunoSEQ multiplex PCR, covering 54 Vbeta and 13 Jbeta. Each CDR3 protein gets one entry after TCRdb re-called the immunoSEQ multiplex PCR reads with MiXCR. The repertoire consists of about 200,000 distinct CDR3 sequences, with 90% to 95% occurring once and the leading ten covering 0.1%. Findings of the study overall: A relatively small number of individuals underwent TCR sequencing and HLA analysis.

Negative magnetic isolation gave CD8+ and CD4+ cells; FACS enriched CD8+ TEMRA. This clonotype was sampled from a human donor in good health. Sequenced: CD4+ T cells from PBMCs. The chain joins TRBV3-1 to TRBJ1-1; D call uncertain. The CDR3 region is CASSNRARSSEAFF. The CDR3 DNA sequence: TGTGCCAGCAGCAATAGGGCGAGGAGCTCTGAAGCTTTCTTT. The full variable domain, completed using reference TRBV3-1 and TRBJ1-1, is DTAVSQTPKYLVTQMGNDKSIKCEQNLGHDTMYWYKQDSKKFLKIMFSYNNKELIINETVPNRFSPKSPDKAHLNLHINSLELGDSAVYFCASSNRARSSEAFFGQGTRLTVV.